Listed here are 13 T cell receptor beta chains from one sample, sequenced in a study of cytomegalovirus exposure and HLA in healthy donors. Data came from immunoSEQ multiplex PCR; TCRdb stores just in-frame clones and leaves some out. The repertoire consists of 180,000 or so clones, with about 86% occurring once and the leading ten covering approximately 1.5%. The sequenced sample was PBMCs. These receptors were obtained from a woman aged 30 to 39 in good health and CMV-seronegative.

The chain is built from TRBV5-6 and TRBJ1-3; D uncertain. With 5 bases removed from V and 3 bases from J, the gap between germline ends came to 9 bases. The CDR3 runs to 13 residues. The V gene's germline CDR1 is SGHDT and CDR2 YYEEEE. CDR3 protein: CASSLTGGNTIYF. The CDR3 region has the DNA TGTGCCAGCAGTTTAACGGGTGGAAACACCATATATTTT.

The chain uses TRBV7-2 and TRBJ1-2; D is unclear. V dropped 3 bases and J dropped 1 base, with 12 bases sitting between them. CDR1 and CDR2 from the germline V gene are SGHTA and FQGNSA. The CDR3 covers 15 residues. Here the CDR3 DNA reads TGTGCCAGCAGCTTTACCGCGGGATATAACTATGGCTACACCTTC. Translation gives CASSFTAGYNYGYTF.

To note about this clone: A much larger clone differs from this one at a single base, so this may be a read error. The sample contains more than one DNA sequence encoding this CDR3. The rearrangement joins TRBV6-1 to TRBJ1-4; the match to TRBD1 covers 7 bases. The germline gives CDR1 MNHNS, CDR2 SASEGT. The CDR3 is 14 amino acids. The V gene end was trimmed by 1 base and the J gene end by 4 bases; junction bases not matched to a gene: 0. In DNA form, the CDR3 reads TGTGCCAGCAGTGAAGGACAGGGTAATGAAAAACTGTTTTTT. Translation: CASSEGQGNEKLFF.

The rearrangement uses TRBV6-5 and TRBJ1-2; 9 nucleotides line up with TRBD1. Unmatched junction bases numbered 4, after V lost 0 bases and J lost 8 bases. The CDR3 is 14 residues long. The germline V gene encodes CDR1 MNHEY and CDR2 SVGAGI. The CDR3, as DNA: TGTGCCAGCAGTTACTCGGGGACAGGGCTCGGCTACACCTTC. Translating gives CASSYSGTGLGYTF.

This chain connects TRBV9 to TRBJ2-3; 8 bases fit TRBD2. The CDR3 length is 13 residues. V lost 5 bases and J lost 6; bases outside the gene matches: 5. Germline lookup yields CDR1 SGDLS and CDR2 YYNGEE. CDR3 DNA sequence: TGTGCCAGCAGTTCGGGGGGGGCGGATACGCAGTATTTT. Translation gives CASSSGGADTQYF. Together with reference TRBV9 and TRBJ2-3, the CDR3 gives the full variable domain: DSGVTQTPKHLITATGQRVTLRCSPRSGDLSVYWYQQSLDQGLQFLIQYYNGEERAKGNILERFSAQQFPDLHSELNLSSLELGDSALYFCASSSGGADTQYFGPGTRLTVL.

The chain recombines TRBV15 with TRBJ1-2; D might be TRBD1 (6 bases). Germline V gene sequence: CDR1 LNHNV, CDR2 YYDKDF (reference sequence). The CDR3 covers 15 residues. Trimming removed 3 bases at V and 5 bases at J, with 16 bases between. This CDR3 reads CATSSTGTEQYGYTF. DNA of the CDR3: TGTGCCACCAGCAGCACAGGGACGGAACAATATGGCTACACCTTC.

The chain couples TRBV6-5 to TRBJ2-2, with TRBD1 identical over 8 bases. V lost 6 bases to trimming and J lost 6 bases; unmatched junction nucleotides: 9. The CDR3 is 15 amino acids. Germline-derived CDR1 and CDR2 are MNHEY and SVGAGI. The CDR3 DNA follows: TGTGCCAGCAGGAGGACAGGGTATGGTGCCGGGGAGCTGTTTTTT. Translating it yields CASRRTGYGAGELFF.

This rearrangement joins TRBV7-8 to TRBJ2-3, with TRBD2 matching 9 bases. The CDR3 loop spans 16 amino acids. Germline CDR1 and CDR2: SGHVS and FQNEAQ. Trimming cost V 5 bases and J 2 bases; bases outside gene matches: 8. DNA for the CDR3: TGTGCCAGCAGCCCGCCCGAGCGGGGGGACACAGATACGCAGTATTTT. As protein: CASSPPERGDTDTQYF.

The chain couples TRBV18 to TRBJ2-2; D is ambiguous. Germline values: CDR1 KGHSH, CDR2 LQKENI. V dropped 3 bases and J dropped 1 base, with 9 bases sitting between them. This CDR3 spans 15 amino acids. In nucleotides, the CDR3 is TGTGCCAGCTCACCCCCGACATGGAACACCGGGGAGCTGTTTTTT. Protein sequence: CASSPPTWNTGELFF. Based on the CDR3 plus reference TRBV18 and TRBJ2-2, the full variable domain is NAGVMQNPRHLVRRRGQEARLRCSPMKGHSHVYWYRQLPEEGLKFMVYLQKENIIDESGMPKERFSAEFPKEGPSILRIQQVVRGDSAAYFCASSPPTWNTGELFFGEGSRLTVL.

V is TRBV27 and J is TRBJ2-1; D is possibly TRBD2 (6 bases). CDR3 length: 15 amino acids. Germline CDR1 and CDR2: MNHEY and SMNVEV (reference sequence). Trimming pared 7 bases from V and 6 bases from J, leaving 19 bases between. The CDR3: CASNPNGGVFNEQFF. The CDR3 DNA reads as TGTGCCAGCAATCCAAACGGGGGAGTTTTCAATGAGCAGTTCTTC.

The chain joins TRBV12-5 to TRBJ1-2; no definite D call. V shed 5 bases and J shed 2 bases, with 6 bases lying between them. Germline V lookup: CDR1 LGHNT, CDR2 FRNRAP. The CDR3 covers 12 residues. The CDR3 DNA reads as TGTGCTAGTGGTATCCCAAACTATGGCTACACCTTC. Translated, it gives CASGIPNYGYTF.

V gene TRBV29-1 combines with J gene TRBJ2-1; TRBD2 aligns across 13 bases. J gave up 10 bases and V 3 bases, and 12 bases lay outside the gene matches. This CDR3 comprises 16 residues. Germline lookup yields CDR1 SQVTM and CDR2 ANQGSEA. CDR3 loop: CSVDGGRTSGGWEQFF. Here the CDR3 DNA reads TGCAGCGTTGATGGAGGACGGACTAGCGGGGGTTGGGAGCAGTTCTTC.

The rearrangement uses TRBV5-4 and TRBJ1-2, with 8 bases fitting TRBD1. This CDR3 contains 14 residues. Trimming took 4 bases from V and 4 from J; bases not matched to a gene: 6. Germline CDR1 SGHNT, CDR2 YYREEE (reference sequence). DNA for the CDR3: TGTGCCAGCAGCGTAGCCGGGACAGGCTATGGCTACACCTTC. This sequence encodes CASSVAGTGYGYTF.